The 18 T cell receptor beta chains below were found in one sample sequenced in a study of shared clonotypes between healthy human individuals. The table came from immunoSEQ multiplex PCR; TCRdb's copy has only in-frame clones and leaves some out. The sample comprises about 2.4 million clones, approximately 94% of which are singletons, and about 0.13% rests with the top ten. What was sequenced was naive CD4+ T cells sorted from blood. Subset: CD45RA+ positively selected. The receptors were sampled from a man aged 18 to 29 in good health.

The chain employs TRBV2 and TRBJ2-7, with D possibly matching TRBD1 (5 bases). The CDR3 is made up of 12 amino acids. Germline loops: CDR1 SNHLY, CDR2 FYNNEI. Trimming removed 6 bases at V and 4 bases at J, with 10 bases between. CDR3 in DNA: TGTGCCAGCAGGGACAAATTATACGAGCAGTACTTC. This translates into CASRDKLYEQYF.

The chain employs TRBV7-9 and TRBJ2-3; TRBD1 might be the D (6 bases). The germline gives CDR1 SEHNR, CDR2 FQNEAQ (reference sequence). The V gene lost 4 bases and the J gene lost 2 bases, with 10 bases spanning the gap. CDR3 size: 14 residues. The chain's CDR3 is CASSSNRATDTQYF. The DNA for the CDR3 is TGTGCCAGCAGCTCGAACAGGGCCACAGATACGCAGTATTTT. Using reference TRBV7-9 and TRBJ2-3 for the parts outside the CDR3, the full variable domain is DTGVSQNPRHKITKRGQNVTFRCDPISEHNRLYWYRQTLGQGPEFLTYFQNEAQLEKSRLLSDRFSAERPKGSFSTLEIQRTEQGDSAMYLCASSSNRATDTQYFGPGTRLTVL.

This chain links TRBV18 with TRBJ2-1; 9 bases map to TRBD2. This CDR3 has 17 residues. Germline V gene lookup returns CDR1 KGHSH and CDR2 LQKENI. The J segment lost 7 bases and the V segment lost 3 bases, leaving 13 bases of the junction unmatched. This chain's CDR3 is CASSPPPVMAGGNEQFF. The CDR3 DNA follows: TGTGCCAGCTCACCCCCCCCGGTTATGGCGGGAGGGAATGAGCAGTTCTTC.

J is TRBJ2-1 and V is TRBV2; D remains ambiguous. Germline CDR1 reads SNHLY; CDR2 reads FYNNEI. V shed 2 bases and J shed 8 bases, with 4 bases lying between them. The CDR3 has 11 amino acids. CDR3 nucleotides: TGTGCCAGCAGTGAACCAGATGAGCAGTTCTTC. Translated, it gives CASSEPDEQFF. Complete variable domain (other parts from reference TRBV2 and TRBJ2-1): EPEVTQTPSHQVTQMGQEVILRCVPISNHLYFYWYRQILGQKVEFLVSFYNNEISEKSEIFDDQFSVERPDGSNFTLKIRSTKLEDSAMYFCASSEPDEQFFGPGTRLTVL.

The chain uses TRBV30 and TRBJ1-1; possible D gene TRBD1, 5 bases. With 5 bases removed from V and 4 bases from J, the gap between germline ends came to 8 bases. The CDR3 length is 11 residues. Per germline, CDR1 GTSNPN and CDR2 SVGIG (reference sequence). The CDR3 spells CAWSGPTEAFF. The DNA for the CDR3 is TGTGCCTGGTCGGGGCCCACTGAAGCTTTCTTT.

This clone came up a few times. The rearrangement links TRBV5-1 to TRBJ2-5; 7 bases align to TRBD1. Germline values: CDR1 SGHRS, CDR2 YFSETQ. The V segment lost 4 bases and the J segment 5 bases; nucleotides outside the gene matches: 11. CDR3 length: 15 residues. This chain's CDR3 is CASSDHRGNIETQYF. In DNA form, the CDR3 reads TGCGCCAGCAGCGATCACAGGGGCAACATTGAGACCCAGTACTTC.

The J gene is TRBJ2-7, the V gene TRBV5-1; D unclear. The CDR3 length is 14 residues. With 7 bases removed from V and 3 bases from J, the gap between germline ends came to 17 bases. Looked up from germline, CDR1 is SGHRS and CDR2 is YFSETQ. CDR3 loop: CASYPGGSYYEQYF. The CDR3 region has the DNA TGCGCCAGCTACCCCGGCGGCTCCTACTACGAGCAGTACTTC.

This chain joins TRBV6-5 and TRBJ1-5; D is possibly TRBD1 (5 bases). With 5 bases removed from V and 2 bases from J, the gap between germline ends came to 13 bases. This CDR3 spans 15 amino acids. Per the germline V gene, CDR1 is MNHEY and CDR2 is SVGAGI. The CDR3 DNA sequence: TGTGCCAGCAGTAACGGGGGTGGGGGCAATCAGCCCCAGCATTTT. This encodes CASSNGGGGNQPQHF.

The chain has TRBV2 and TRBJ2-7; 9 bases fit TRBD1. V was clipped by 6 bases and J by 0 bases; unmatched bases: 9. Looked up from germline, CDR1 is SNHLY and CDR2 is FYNNEI. The CDR3 is 16 amino acids. DNA for the CDR3: TGTGCCAGCAGACGTGGCGGGACAGGGAGCTCCTACGAGCAGTACTTC. Protein product: CASRRGGTGSSYEQYF.

V usage is TRBV29-1 and J usage is TRBJ2-5; 11 bases fit TRBD1. The V gene end was trimmed by 7 bases and the J gene end by 6 bases; junction bases not matched to a gene: 4. Per germline, CDR1 SQVTM and CDR2 ANQGSEA. This CDR3 comprises 12 residues. CDR3: CSAGQGGKTQYF. In DNA form, the CDR3 reads TGCAGCGCGGGACAGGGGGGCAAGACCCAGTACTTC.

CDR3 loop: CASSLGIRYYEQYF. As DNA, the CDR3 is TGTGCCAGCAGCTTAGGGATCCGGTACTACGAGCAGTACTTC. The chain has TRBV7-8 and TRBJ2-7; no definite D call. The V gene's germline CDR1 is SGHVS and CDR2 FQNEAQ. The germline V and J ends were trimmed by 1 base and 3 bases, with 10 bases remaining between them. This CDR3 comprises 14 residues.

The rearrangement links TRBV2 to TRBJ2-7; a possible D gene is TRBD1 (5 bases). Germline CDR1 reads SNHLY; CDR2 reads FYNNEI. The CDR3 is 14 amino acids. The V end lost 4 bases, the J end lost 2 bases, and 12 bases lay between the germline ends. The CDR3 nucleotides are TGTGCCAGCAGTGGTAAGGGGTTGGCCTACGAGCAGTACTTC. It yields the protein CASSGKGLAYEQYF.

The gene calls are TRBV10-3 and TRBJ1-6, with 11 bases matching TRBD1. Germline-derived CDR1 and CDR2 are ENHRY and SYGVKD. The CDR3 length is 15 residues. V dropped 10 bases and J dropped 10; count of bases not matched to a gene: 12. CDR3 residues: CASSPGQGGESPLHF. DNA for the CDR3: TGTGCCAGCTCGCCGGGACAGGGGGGGGAATCACCCCTCCACTTT.

This sequence joins TRBV18 and TRBJ1-6, with 7 positions matching TRBD1. The length of the CDR3 is 16 residues. Trimming at V came to 4 bases and at J to 7 bases, leaving 10 bases not matched to a gene. CDR1 KGHSH and CDR2 LQKENI come from the germline V gene. In DNA form, the CDR3 reads TGTGCCAGCTCACTTACCACGGGACAGCAAAATTCACCCCTCCACTTT. Amino acids: CASSLTTGQQNSPLHF.

The chain joins TRBV9 to TRBJ2-3; D unresolved. Trimming stripped 0 bases from V and 1 base from J, with 15 bases between. Per germline, CDR1 SGDLS and CDR2 YYNGEE. This CDR3 comprises 17 residues. CDR3 in amino acids: CASSVVGTRMGTDTQYF. The DNA for the CDR3 is TGTGCCAGCAGCGTAGTGGGAACCAGGATGGGCACAGATACGCAGTATTTT.

This chain joins TRBV10-3 and TRBJ2-7; 7 nucleotides line up with TRBD1. From germline, CDR1 is ENHRY and CDR2 SYGVKD. The CDR3 contains 13 residues. The trim removed 11 bases at V and 4 bases at J, leaving 11 bases unmatched. CDR3 DNA: TGTGCCGCCACGACAGGGATCGAATACGAGCAGTACTTC. Its translation is CAATTGIEYEQYF.

The V gene is TRBV9, the J gene TRBJ2-3; possibly TRBD2 for D (6 bases). The ends were cut back, 3 bases at V and 4 bases at J, with 18 bases in the middle. In germline, CDR1 is SGDLS, CDR2 YYNGEE. The CDR3 runs to 16 residues. The CDR3 nucleotides read TGTGCCAGCAGCGAGATGGACGGGAGAAGTTCAGATACGCAGTATTTT. Translating gives CASSEMDGRSSDTQYF.

The chain combines TRBV7-9 with TRBJ2-3; 8 nucleotides agree with TRBD2. The CDR3 length is 15 residues. The germline V gene encodes CDR1 SEHNR and CDR2 FQNEAQ (reference sequence). With V trimmed by 3 bases and J by 7 bases, 9 bases remained unmatched. As DNA, the CDR3 is TGTGCCAGCAGCTTCGGGACTAGTCAGGTGAATACGCAGTATTTT. Its translation: CASSFGTSQVNTQYF. The full variable domain, rest sourced from reference TRBV7-9 and TRBJ2-3, is DTGVSQNPRHKITKRGQNVTFRCDPISEHNRLYWYRQTLGQGPEFLTYFQNEAQLEKSRLLSDRFSAERPKGSFSTLEIQRTEQGDSAMYLCASSFGTSQVNTQYFGPGTRLTVL.